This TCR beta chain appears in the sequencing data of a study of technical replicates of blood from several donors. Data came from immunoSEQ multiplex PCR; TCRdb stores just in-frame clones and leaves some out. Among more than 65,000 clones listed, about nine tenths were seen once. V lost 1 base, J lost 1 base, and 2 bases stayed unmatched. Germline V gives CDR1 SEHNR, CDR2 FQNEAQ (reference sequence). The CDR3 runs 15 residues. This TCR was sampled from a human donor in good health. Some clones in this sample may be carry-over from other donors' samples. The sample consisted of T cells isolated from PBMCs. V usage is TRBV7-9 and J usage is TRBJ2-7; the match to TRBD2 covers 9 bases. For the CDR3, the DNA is TGTGCCAGCAGCTTAGGGACTAGCGTTTCCTACGAGCAGTACTTC. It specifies CASSLGTSVSYEQYF.